A single sample is the source of the 16 T cell receptor beta chains below, sequenced in a study of control samples from healthy donors and cancer patients. Data came from immunoSEQ multiplex PCR; TCRdb stores just in-frame clones and leaves some out. Among more than 50,000 clones listed, about 96% were seen once. Sequencing used blood. The receptors shown here come from a woman under 30 in good health.

The chain employs TRBV19 and TRBJ1-2; D possibly corresponds to TRBD1 (5 bases). The V gene's germline CDR1 is LNHDA and CDR2 SQIVND (reference sequence). Trimming removed 5 bases from V and 4 bases from J, with 14 bases in between. CDR3 length: 14 amino acids. CDR3 amino acids: CASSGGQTVYGYTF. The CDR3 coding sequence is TGTGCCAGTAGTGGTGGACAAACAGTCTATGGCTACACCTTC.

This chain links TRBV20-1 with TRBJ2-5, with 13 positions matching TRBD2. The CDR3 length is 19 residues. Per germline, CDR1 DFQATT and CDR2 SNEGSKA (reference sequence). V dropped 3 bases and J dropped 2; count of bases not matched to a gene: 15. In nucleotides, the CDR3 is TGCAGTGCTAGTGGGGTGACTAGCGGGGGGTCGATAATGCAAGAGACCCAGTACTTC. This sequence encodes CSASGVTSGGSIMQETQYF.

The V call is TRBV4-3, the J call TRBJ2-1; no reliable D call. The CDR3 loop spans 17 amino acids. Trimming took off 1 base at V and 5 bases at J, with 18 bases between the two ends. Germline-derived CDR1 and CDR2 are LGHNA and YSLEER. CDR3 DNA: TGCGCCAGCAGCCAAGGTAGTTGGGTTTCTCAGGACAATGAGCAGTTCTTC. It encodes CASSQGSWVSQDNEQFF.

This chain links TRBV24-1 with TRBJ2-3, with 13 bases fitting TRBD2. Per the germline V gene, CDR1 is KGHDR and CDR2 is SFDVKD. The CDR3 is made up of 15 amino acids. V lost 5 bases, J lost 6 bases, and 4 bases stayed unmatched. CDR3 nucleotide sequence: TGTGCCACCAGTGCCCTGGGACTAGCGGGGGATACGCAGTATTTT. It specifies CATSALGLAGDTQYF.

The chain has TRBV27 and TRBJ2-3, with 9 nucleotides matching TRBD2. CDR3 length: 16 residues. V lost 5 bases, J lost 6 bases, and 12 bases stayed unmatched. Germline CDR1 MNHEY, CDR2 SMNVEV (reference sequence). The CDR3 region has the DNA TGTGCCAGCAGTCCATCGGCGGGACTAGCTTCCGATACGCAGTATTTT. Residues: CASSPSAGLASDTQYF.

The chain links TRBV24-1 to TRBJ1-1; 9 bases are a match to TRBD1. The CDR3 covers 16 residues. Per the germline V gene, CDR1 is KGHDR and CDR2 is SFDVKD. V dropped 7 bases and J dropped 6; count of bases not matched to a gene: 14. CDR3 coding DNA: TGTGCCACCAGATTCCGGGACAGGGTAAGGAGGTCTGAAGCTTTCTTT. It codes for CATRFRDRVRRSEAFF.

This clone was seen just once. The chain recombines TRBV19 with TRBJ2-4; 8 bases are shared with TRBD1. After removal of 5 bases from V and 0 bases from J, the junction contained 3 bases not matched to a gene. The CDR3 has 15 residues. Germline V lookup: CDR1 LNHDA, CDR2 SQIVND (reference sequence). The CDR3 nucleotides are TGTGCCAGTAGTGACAGGGGAGAAGCCAAAAACATTCAGTACTTC. Protein: CASSDRGEAKNIQYF. Variable domain in full (rest from reference TRBV19 and TRBJ2-4): DGGITQSPKYLFRKEGQNVTLSCEQNLNHDAMYWYRQDPGQGLRLIYYSQIVNDFQKGDIAEGYSVSREKKESFPLTVTSAQKNPTAFYLCASSDRGEAKNIQYFGAGTRLSVL.

This sequence joins TRBV6-1 and TRBJ2-1; the match to TRBD2 covers 11 bases. The V segment lost 0 bases and the J segment 6 bases; nucleotides outside the gene matches: 1. CDR3 size: 15 residues. The germline V gene has CDR1 MNHNS and CDR2 SASEGT. The CDR3 loop is CASSEASGGVNEQFF. CDR3 nucleotide sequence: TGTGCCAGCAGTGAAGCTAGCGGGGGGGTCAATGAGCAGTTCTTC.

V gene TRBV6-5 combines with J gene TRBJ1-1, with D unresolved. The CDR3 has 13 amino acids. V lost 0 bases to trimming and J lost 3 bases, with 5 bases between them. From germline, CDR1 is MNHEY and CDR2 SVGAGI. CDR3 nucleotide sequence: TGTGCCAGCAGTTACTCGCTGCACACTGAAGCTTTCTTT. Amino acid sequence: CASSYSLHTEAFF.

The chain recombines TRBV12-3 or TRBV12-4 with TRBJ2-7; D gene ambiguous. The CDR3 extends over 13 amino acids. V was shortened by 6 bases and J by 1 base, with 10 bases between the two germline ends. The chain's CDR3 is CASSPDWSYEQYF. The CDR3, as DNA: TGTGCCAGCAGCCCAGATTGGTCCTACGAGCAGTACTTC.

In nucleotides, the CDR3 is TGTGCCAGCAAACGGACAGACTATAATTCACCCCTCCACTTT. It translates to CASKRTDYNSPLHF. The chain carries TRBV6-1 and TRBJ1-6; D is possibly TRBD1 (6 bases). The CDR3 is made up of 14 amino acids. V lost 7 bases, J lost 3 bases, and 10 bases lay in between. Germline V gene data show CDR1 as MNHNS and CDR2 as SASEGT.

The rearrangement uses TRBV7-9 and TRBJ1-4, with TRBD1 matching 10 bases. Losses at the gene ends were 5 bases for V and 5 bases for J; bases not matched to a gene: 5. CDR3 length equals 15 residues. Germline V gene sequence: CDR1 SEHNR, CDR2 FQNEAQ (reference sequence). This CDR3 is CASSTGQGTNEKLFF. Here the CDR3 DNA reads TGTGCCAGCAGCACGGGACAGGGGACGAATGAAAAACTGTTTTTT.

The gene calls are TRBV27 and TRBJ1-4, with D unclear. CDR1 is MNHEY and CDR2 is SMNVEV in the germline V gene (reference sequence). The CDR3 consists of 16 residues. With 5 bases removed from V and 6 bases from J, the gap between germline ends came to 19 bases. The CDR3 DNA sequence: TGTGCCAGCAGTCTATATAACCCTCTGGCAGATGAAAAACTGTTTTTT. Residues: CASSLYNPLADEKLFF.

The V and J genes are TRBV28 and TRBJ2-2; D may match TRBD1 or TRBD2 (5 bases each). The CDR3 has 14 residues. Per the germline V gene, CDR1 is MDHEN and CDR2 is SYDVKM. V was cut by 8 bases and J by 2 bases, with 12 bases left in between. DNA of the CDR3: TGTGCCAGCCTGGGGGAGTTAAACACCGGGGAGCTGTTTTTT. This codes for CASLGELNTGELFF.

This clone was counted once. This chain joins TRBV9 and TRBJ2-1, with D uncertain. V was cut by 0 bases and J by 0 bases, with 13 bases left in between. The germline CDR1 and CDR2 sequences are SGDLS and YYNGEE. The CDR3 runs to 17 residues. The CDR3 region is CASSVDVGQSSYNEQFF. The DNA for the CDR3 is TGTGCCAGCAGCGTAGACGTTGGGCAGAGCTCCTACAATGAGCAGTTCTTC. Full variable domain (missing parts from reference TRBV9 and TRBJ2-1): DSGVTQTPKHLITATGQRVTLRCSPRSGDLSVYWYQQSLDQGLQFLIQYYNGEERAKGNILERFSAQQFPDLHSELNLSSLELGDSALYFCASSVDVGQSSYNEQFFGPGTRLTVL.

The genes are TRBV24-1 and TRBJ1-1, with D maybe TRBD1 (6 bases). Looked up from germline, CDR1 is KGHDR and CDR2 is SFDVKD. The CDR3 sequence is 13 residues long. Trimming cost V 3 bases and J 9 bases, with 13 bases left between them. The CDR3 DNA reads as TGTGCCACCAGTGATGGACAGACCTCTAAAGCTTTCTTT. The encoded protein is CATSDGQTSKAFF.